Below are 7 T cell receptor beta chains sequenced from a single sample in a study of Ad26.COV2.S vaccination and SARS-CoV-2 variants. Here immunoSEQ multiplex PCR was the method, and the copy in TCRdb shows in-frame clones only, minus some. The profile covers 350,000 to 600,000 clones, with 89% appearing a single time and about 1.7% taken by the ten largest. The treatment is: some 20 received Ad26.COV2.S at low or high dose, single or two shots; about 5 received placebo; per-sample allocation not given. After the first vaccine or placebo injection, samples were drawn on day 63. The sample here was peripheral blood, taken in a trial of Ad26.COV2.S vaccine versus placebo. These receptors were obtained from a person between 18 and 60 years old who received the Ad26.COV2.S COVID-19 vaccine or a placebo.

J is TRBJ1-5 and V is TRBV27; 8 bases align to TRBD1. Germline CDR1 reads MNHEY; CDR2 reads SMNVEV (reference sequence). The CDR3 runs 14 residues. Trimming took 4 bases from V and 5 from J; bases not matched to a gene: 4. The DNA for the CDR3 is TGTGCCAGCAGTTCAAGACAGGGGTATCAGCCCCAGCATTTT. This codes for CASSSRQGYQPQHF.

The rearrangement uses TRBV18 and TRBJ1-5, with TRBD1 matching over 8 bases. Germline V gene sequence: CDR1 KGHSH, CDR2 LQKENI. The CDR3 spans 16 residues. Trimming at V came to 0 bases and at J to 6 bases, leaving 7 bases not matched to a gene. The CDR3 protein is CASSPPNEDRVQPQHF. Here the CDR3 DNA reads TGTGCCAGCTCACCACCCAACGAGGACAGGGTTCAGCCCCAGCATTTT.

The CDR3 sequence is CASSRPGTGGAEQYF. For the CDR3, the DNA is TGTGCCAGCAGCCGGCCGGGGACAGGGGGCGCCGAGCAGTACTTC. The rearrangement uses TRBV6-5 and TRBJ2-7, with TRBD1 identical over 12 bases. This CDR3 region has 15 residues. Germline CDR1 MNHEY, CDR2 SVGAGI. Trimming cost V 6 bases and J 6 bases; bases outside gene matches: 9.

The gene calls are TRBV28 and TRBJ2-4; tentative D call: TRBD2 (5 bases). Germline V gene lookup returns CDR1 MDHEN and CDR2 SYDVKM. The CDR3 has 14 residues. V lost 2 bases to trimming and J lost 6 bases, with 11 bases between them. The CDR3 sequence: CASSLGEWLNIQYF. For the CDR3, the DNA is TGTGCCAGCAGTTTAGGGGAGTGGTTAAACATTCAGTACTTC.

The table lists this clone with a count of one. The chain has TRBV13 and TRBJ2-1; 9 bases line up with TRBD1. Trimming took 6 bases from V and 7 from J; bases not matched to a gene: 13. In germline, CDR1 is PRHDT, CDR2 FYEKMQ (reference sequence). This CDR3 has 16 amino acids. CDR3 in DNA: TGTGCCAGCAGAAGGGCGGGACAGGGAGCTGTAAATGAGCAGTTCTTC. This sequence encodes CASRRAGQGAVNEQFF.

This chain connects TRBV11-2 to TRBJ2-5; 10 nucleotides line up with TRBD2. The CDR3 runs 18 residues. V trimming: 1 base; J trimming: 5 bases; junction bases outside the gene matches: 13. Germline V gene lookup returns CDR1 SGHAT and CDR2 FQNNGV. This chain's CDR3 is CASSLVWIAGGRGETQYF. The CDR3 DNA reads TGTGCCAGCAGCTTAGTGTGGATAGCGGGGGGCCGGGGGGAGACCCAGTACTTC.

CDR3 region: CASSFRTGSNQPQHF. The CDR3 DNA sequence: TGTGCCAGCAGCTTCCGGACAGGGAGCAATCAGCCCCAGCATTTT. V gene TRBV11-1 combines with J gene TRBJ1-5; 8 nucleotides align to TRBD1. This CDR3 spans 15 amino acids. The ends lost 3 bases at V and 1 base at J; junction bases unmatched: 2. The V gene's germline CDR1 is SGHAT and CDR2 FQDESV (reference sequence).